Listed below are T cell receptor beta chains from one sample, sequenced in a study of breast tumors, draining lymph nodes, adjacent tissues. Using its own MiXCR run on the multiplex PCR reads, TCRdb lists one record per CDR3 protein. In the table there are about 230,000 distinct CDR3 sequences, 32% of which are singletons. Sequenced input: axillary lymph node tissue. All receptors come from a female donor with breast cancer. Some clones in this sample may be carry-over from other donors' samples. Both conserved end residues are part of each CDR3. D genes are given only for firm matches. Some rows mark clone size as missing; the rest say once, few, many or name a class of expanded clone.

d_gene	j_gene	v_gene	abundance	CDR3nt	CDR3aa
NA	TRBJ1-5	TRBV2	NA	TGTGCCAGCAGTGAAGTTGGGACTAGAAGCGAGCAGCATTTT	CASSEVGTRSEQHF
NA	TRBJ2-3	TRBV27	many	TGTGCCAGCAAGGGTCGGAGCACAGATACGCAGTATTTT	CASKGRSTDTQYF
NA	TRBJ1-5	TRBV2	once	TGTGCCAGCTGCCCCGGGACTAGCAATCAGCCCCGGCATTTT	CASCPGTSNQPRHF
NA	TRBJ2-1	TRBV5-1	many	TGCGCCAGCAGCTTGGGGCCCCAAGACTACAATGAGCAGTTCTTC	CASSLGPQDYNEQFF
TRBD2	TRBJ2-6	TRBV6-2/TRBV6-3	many	TGTGCCAGCACTAGCGGGACTGGGGCCAACGTCCTGACTTTC	CASTSGTGANVLTF
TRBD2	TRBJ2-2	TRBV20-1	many	TGCAGTGCTAGCGGATTTGGACTAGCGGGAAACACCGGGGAGCTGTTTTTT	CSASGFGLAGNTGELFF
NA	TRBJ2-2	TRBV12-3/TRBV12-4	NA	TGTGCCAGCAGCCTATACCAGGCGGGCGACACCAGGGAGCTGTTTTTT	CASSLYQAGDTRELFF
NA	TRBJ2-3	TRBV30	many	TGTGCCTGGAGTGTGCCGGGGCCGAGCACAGATACGCAGTATTTT	CAWSVPGPSTDTQYF
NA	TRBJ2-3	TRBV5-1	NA	NA	CASSFYICSASGGLAGRRDTQYF
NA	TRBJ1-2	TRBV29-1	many	TGCAGCGTTGAACAGAACTATGGCTACACCTTC	CSVEQNYGYTF
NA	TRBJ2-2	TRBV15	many	TGTGCCACCAGCAGAGATTCCCCGGGGGCATACACCGGGGAGCTGTTTTTT	CATSRDSPGAYTGELFF